The 2 T cell receptor beta chains presented below share a single source sample, sequenced in a study of tissue T cells after allogeneic stem cell transplantation. Clones were sequenced by immunoSEQ multiplex PCR, and TCRdb holds only the in-frame ones, with some missing. The table lists over 7,000 clones, over 30% of them singletons. Time point given: mouse harvest day 14 after allogeneic transplant. Each mouse received 10^7 T-cell-depleted marrow cells plus 10^6 splenic CD5+ T cells by tail vein. Sequenced material: skin. These receptors were collected from a female BALB/c mouse given C57BL/6 T cells with graft-versus-host disease after an allogeneic hematopoietic cell transplant.

Notes on this clone: Genes and germline come from the mouse. The read comes to an end 1 residue before the CDR3 does, leaving the germline J gene to fill in the end. This chain joins TRBV15 and TRBJ2-7; D ambiguous. CDR1 and CDR2 (germline): SGHND, FRSKSL. Trimming took off 1 base at V and 0 bases at J, with 4 bases between the two ends. This CDR3 spans 13 amino acids. The covered CDR3 bases are TGTGCCAGCAGTTTAGGGGACTCCTATGAACAGTAC. Its protein is CASSLGDSYEQY. The complete CDR3 reads CASSLGDSYEQYF.

This clone has more than one count but fewer than ten. Gene names and germline refer to mouse. Read sequence stops 1 residue before the CDR3 end, and the germline J gene provides the missing end. V is TRBV20 and J is TRBJ1-3, with a weak D call TRBD1 (5 bases). Germline CDR1 is GFQATS and CDR2 is STVNSAI. The CDR3 is 13 residues long. V was clipped by 2 bases and J by 2 bases, with 7 bases between them. The sequenced part of the CDR3 DNA is TGTGGTGCTAGGCAGGGCGCTGGAAATACGCTCTAT. It is translated as CGARQGAGNTLY. The whole CDR3 sequence is CGARQGAGNTLYF. The full variable domain, with the rest looked up from reference TRBV20 and TRBJ1-3, is GALVYQYPRRTICKSGTSMRMECQAVGFQATSVAWYRQSPQKTFELIALSTVNSAIKYEQNFTQEKFPISHPNLSFSSMTVLNAYLEDRGLYLCGARQGAGNTLYFGEGSRLIVV.